This is a list of T cell receptor beta chains from one sample in a study of metastatic and nonmetastatic thyroid tumors. MiXCR was used by TCRdb to re-call the PCR reads. The table includes 23,000 or so clones, about 13% detected once. The sample taken for sequencing was blood. These receptors originate from a female donor with papillary thyroid cancer or a benign thyroid nodule (not recorded which). Some clones in this sample may be carry-over from other donors' samples. Both conserved end residues are part of each CDR3. Not every row has a clone size; where given, it reads once, few, many or a size class.

clone size	CDR3 length	V gene	J gene	CDR3 protein
.	13	TRBV12-3/TRBV12-4	TRBJ2-7	CASRIRVAFEQYF
.	18	TRBV10-2	TRBJ2-3	CASCETSGSSFGTDTQYF
many	14	TRBV5-1	TRBJ1-2	CASSLDRENYGYTF
many	13	TRBV12-3/TRBV12-4	TRBJ1-2	CASSPGTVGGYTF
few	13	TRBV19	TRBJ1-6	CASRLQGNSPLHF
many	14	TRBV12-3/TRBV12-4	TRBJ2-2	CASSLTQNTGELFF
few	16	TRBV4-3	TRBJ1-5	CASSPHDRGSDQPQHF
few	14	TRBV6-1	TRBJ2-1	CARRPWGPADEQFF
many	14	TRBV28	TRBJ1-2	CASSPGTLNYGYTF
many	15	TRBV3-1	TRBJ1-5	CASSREARLFRPQHF
many	14	TRBV20-1	TRBJ2-7	CSAPLRGPPYEQYF
many	16	TRBV7-9	TRBJ2-5	CASSLGVTQGEETQYF
many	13	TRBV20-1	TRBJ2-5	CSARVRAQETQYF
many	14	TRBV7-9	TRBJ2-5	CASIGLAGVETQYF
many	14	TRBV30	TRBJ2-3	CAWSVGAGESTQYF
many	11	TRBV10-3	TRBJ2-7	CAISVSYEQYF
many	16	TRBV5-1	TRBJ2-5	CASSHPMTGAGETQYF
many	16	TRBV18	TRBJ1-2	CASSPGQGAALLGYTF
many	11	TRBV18	TRBJ2-5	CASSLTETQYF
many	17	TRBV28	TRBJ2-2	CASRPPTSGKGAGELFF
medium-sized	16	TRBV7-2	TRBJ2-7	CASSLPLRRLTYEQYF
medium-sized	13	TRBV12-3/TRBV12-4	TRBJ2-3	CASTPAGTDTQYF
many	16	TRBV30	TRBJ2-3	CAWTPAGGVGFDTQYF